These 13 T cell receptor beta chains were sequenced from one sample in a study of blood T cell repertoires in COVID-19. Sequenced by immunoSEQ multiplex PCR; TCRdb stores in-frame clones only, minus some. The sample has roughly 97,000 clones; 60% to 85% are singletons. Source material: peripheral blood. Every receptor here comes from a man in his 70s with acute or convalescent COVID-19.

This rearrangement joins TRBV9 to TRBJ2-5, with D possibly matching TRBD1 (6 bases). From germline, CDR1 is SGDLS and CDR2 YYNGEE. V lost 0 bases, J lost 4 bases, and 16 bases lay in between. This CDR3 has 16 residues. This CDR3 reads CASSVGAAGVRETQYF. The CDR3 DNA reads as TGTGCCAGCAGCGTAGGAGCCGCAGGGGTTCGAGAGACCCAGTACTTC.

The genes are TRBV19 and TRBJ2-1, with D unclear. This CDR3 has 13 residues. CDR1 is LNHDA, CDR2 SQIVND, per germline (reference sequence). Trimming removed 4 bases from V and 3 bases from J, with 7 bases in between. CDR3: CASSRPNYNEQFF. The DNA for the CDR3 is TGTGCCAGTAGTAGGCCGAACTACAATGAGCAGTTCTTC.

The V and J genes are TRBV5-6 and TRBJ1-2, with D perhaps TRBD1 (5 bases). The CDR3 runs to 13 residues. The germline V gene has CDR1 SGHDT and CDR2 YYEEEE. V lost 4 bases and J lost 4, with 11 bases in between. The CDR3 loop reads CASSPDSTYGYTF. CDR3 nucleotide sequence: TGTGCCAGCAGCCCCGACAGCACCTATGGCTACACCTTC.

The CDR3 DNA reads as TGTGCCAGCAGTATCCAGGGGGAGGCTAATTCACCCCTCCACTTT. Its translation is CASSIQGEANSPLHF. The J gene is TRBJ1-6, the V gene TRBV2; 7 bases fit TRBD1. Per germline, CDR1 SNHLY and CDR2 FYNNEI. V gave up 5 bases and J gave up 6 bases; unmatched junction bases: 7. The length of the CDR3 is 15 residues.

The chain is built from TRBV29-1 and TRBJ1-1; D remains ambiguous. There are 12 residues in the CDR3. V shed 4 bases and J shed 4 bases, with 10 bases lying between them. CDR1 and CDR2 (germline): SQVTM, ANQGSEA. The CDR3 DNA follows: TGCAGCGTTGCGCTCCCGGGCACTGAAGCTTTCTTT. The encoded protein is CSVALPGTEAFF.

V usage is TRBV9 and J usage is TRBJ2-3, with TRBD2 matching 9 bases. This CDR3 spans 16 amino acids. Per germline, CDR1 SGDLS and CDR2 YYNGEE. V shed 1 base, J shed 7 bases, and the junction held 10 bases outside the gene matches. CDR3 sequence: CASSVSGGGATNTQYF. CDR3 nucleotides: TGTGCCAGCAGCGTAAGCGGCGGGGGGGCGACGAATACGCAGTATTTT. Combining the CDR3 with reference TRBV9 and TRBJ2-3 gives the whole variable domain DSGVTQTPKHLITATGQRVTLRCSPRSGDLSVYWYQQSLDQGLQFLIQYYNGEERAKGNILERFSAQQFPDLHSELNLSSLELGDSALYFCASSVSGGGATNTQYFGPGTRLTVL.

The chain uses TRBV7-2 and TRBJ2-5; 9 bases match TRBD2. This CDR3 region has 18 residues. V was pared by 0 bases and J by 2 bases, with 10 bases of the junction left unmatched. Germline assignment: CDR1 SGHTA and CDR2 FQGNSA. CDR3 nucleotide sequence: TGTGCCAGCAGCTTAGCGCCTTTTAGCGGGGGCCAACAAGAGACCCAGTACTTC. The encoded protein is CASSLAPFSGGQQETQYF.

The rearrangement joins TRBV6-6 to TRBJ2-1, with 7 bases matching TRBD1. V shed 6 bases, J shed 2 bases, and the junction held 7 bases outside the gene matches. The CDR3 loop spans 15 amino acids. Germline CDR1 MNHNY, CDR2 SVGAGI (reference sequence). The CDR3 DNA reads TGTGCCAGCAGGTATACAGGGGTCGCCTACAATGAGCAGTTCTTC. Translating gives CASRYTGVAYNEQFF.

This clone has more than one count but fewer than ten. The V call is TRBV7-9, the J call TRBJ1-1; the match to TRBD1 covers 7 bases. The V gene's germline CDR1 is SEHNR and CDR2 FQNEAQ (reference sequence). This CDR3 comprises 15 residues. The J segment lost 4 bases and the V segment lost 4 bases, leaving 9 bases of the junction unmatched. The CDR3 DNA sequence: TGTGCCAGCAGCTCCCATCAGGGGGGCGGCACTGAAGCTTTCTTT. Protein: CASSSHQGGGTEAFF.

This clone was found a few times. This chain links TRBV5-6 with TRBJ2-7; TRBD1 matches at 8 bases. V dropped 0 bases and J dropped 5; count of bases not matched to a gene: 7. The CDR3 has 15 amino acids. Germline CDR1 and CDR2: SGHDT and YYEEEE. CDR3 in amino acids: CASSLVGQGLHEQYV. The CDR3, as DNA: TGTGCCAGCAGCTTGGTAGGACAGGGTCTCCACGAGCAGTACGTC.

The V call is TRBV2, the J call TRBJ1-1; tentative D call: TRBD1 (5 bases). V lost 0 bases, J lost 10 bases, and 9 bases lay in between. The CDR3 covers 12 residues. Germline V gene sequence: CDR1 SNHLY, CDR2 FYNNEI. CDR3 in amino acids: CASSEARGAAFF. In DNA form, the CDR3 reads TGTGCCAGCAGTGAAGCGCGTGGGGCAGCTTTCTTT.

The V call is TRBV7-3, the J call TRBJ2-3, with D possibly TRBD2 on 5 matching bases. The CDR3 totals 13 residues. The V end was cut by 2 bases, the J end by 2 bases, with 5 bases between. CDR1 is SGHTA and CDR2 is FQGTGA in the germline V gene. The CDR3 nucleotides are TGTGCCAGCAGCTTAGACTACACAGATACGCAGTATTTT. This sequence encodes CASSLDYTDTQYF.

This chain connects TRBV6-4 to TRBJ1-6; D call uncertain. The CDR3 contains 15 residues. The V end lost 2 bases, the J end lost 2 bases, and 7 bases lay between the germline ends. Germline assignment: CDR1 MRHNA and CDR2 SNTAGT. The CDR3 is CASSDLPAYNSPLHF. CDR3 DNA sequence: TGTGCCAGCAGTGACCTTCCGGCCTATAATTCACCCCTCCACTTT.